The 29 T cell receptor beta chains below all came from one sample that was sequenced in a study of T cell repertoires in aging, cancer and after chemotherapy. TRB rearrangements spanning V, D and J were amplified using mixed TRB-A/B primers. One entry per CDR3 protein results from TCRdb running MiXCR on the multiplex PCR reads. The sample shows roughly 8,600 distinct CDR3 sequences, 32% of them seen only once. The template was genomic DNA from peripheral blood, not RNA. The sample taken for sequencing was blood. Receptor source: a human donor in good health.

This clonotype was seen a handful of times. V and J are TRBV6-5 and TRBJ1-4; tentative D call: TRBD1 (5 bases). The CDR3 loop spans 15 amino acids. Looked up from germline, CDR1 is MNHEY and CDR2 is SVGAGI. V lost 2 bases and J lost 5, with 12 bases in between. As DNA, the CDR3 is TGTGCCAGCAGTTACCAGACAGCTACAAATGAAAAACTGTTTTTT. Its protein product is CASSYQTATNEKLFF.

This clonotype counts as medium-sized. V is TRBV19 and J is TRBJ1-2; D uncertain. The germline V and J ends were trimmed by 1 base and 8 bases, with 11 bases remaining between them. CDR1 and CDR2 (germline): LNHDA, SQIVND (reference sequence). The CDR3 is made up of 13 amino acids. The CDR3 DNA reads as TGTGCCAGTAGTATAGCAGGAATAGGAGGCTACACCTTC. Amino acid sequence: CASSIAGIGGYTF.

The gene calls are TRBV30 and TRBJ1-2; no clear D gene. CDR3 size: 13 residues. Germline CDR1 reads GTSNPN; CDR2 reads SVGIG (reference sequence). The V and J ends lost 1 base and 7 bases respectively, with 13 bases between them. The DNA for the CDR3 is TGTGCCTGGAGTGGGCGGCCGCTGGTTGGCTACACCTTC. Translation gives CAWSGRPLVGYTF.

The V call is TRBV5-5, the J call TRBJ2-1, with TRBD2 matching over 8 bases. The trim removed 2 bases at V and 8 bases at J, leaving 12 bases unmatched. This CDR3 comprises 16 residues. The V gene's germline CDR1 is SGHKS and CDR2 YYEKEE (reference sequence). CDR3 region: CASSFKAGGNKDEQFF. CDR3 sequence (DNA): TGTGCCAGCAGCTTTAAGGCGGGGGGCAATAAGGATGAGCAGTTCTTC.

J is TRBJ1-6 and V is TRBV19; weak D call: TRBD1 (5 bases). The CDR3 is made up of 13 amino acids. With 3 bases removed from V and 10 bases from J, the gap between germline ends came to 10 bases. Per the germline V gene, CDR1 is LNHDA and CDR2 is SQIVND (reference sequence). The chain's CDR3 is CASSMVTESPLHF. The CDR3, as DNA: TGTGCCAGTAGTATGGTGACAGAATCACCCCTCCACTTT. Based on the CDR3 plus reference TRBV19 and TRBJ1-6, the full variable domain is DGGITQSPKYLFRKEGQNVTLSCEQNLNHDAMYWYRQDPGQGLRLIYYSQIVNDFQKGDIAEGYSVSREKKESFPLTVTSAQKNPTAFYLCASSMVTESPLHFGNGTRLTVT.

This clonotype was picked up a small number of times. V usage is TRBV24-1 and J usage is TRBJ1-2, with 8 bases matching TRBD1. CDR1 and CDR2 (germline): KGHDR, SFDVKD. This CDR3 is 19 amino acids long. V was pared by 0 bases and J by 6 bases, with 17 bases of the junction left unmatched. The CDR3 DNA reads TGTGCCACCAGTGATTTGAGAAGACGCGAGACAGGGGATGCAGATGGCTACACCTTC. Amino acid sequence: CATSDLRRRETGDADGYTF.

This clonotype came up once. The rearrangement links TRBV5-1 to TRBJ2-7; 9 positions agree with TRBD1. Trimming at V came to 4 bases and at J to 6 bases, leaving 11 bases not matched to a gene. The CDR3 sequence is 15 residues long. From germline, CDR1 is SGHRS and CDR2 YFSETQ. The CDR3 region is CASSASGTGSSEQYF. CDR3 DNA: TGCGCCAGCAGCGCTTCCGGGACAGGGTCGAGCGAGCAGTACTTC.

This clonotype was detected a few times. The genes are TRBV19 and TRBJ1-1; D uncertain. The V gene lost 4 bases and the J gene lost 0 bases, with 12 bases spanning the gap. The CDR3 totals 15 residues. Germline-derived CDR1 and CDR2 are LNHDA and SQIVND (reference sequence). The chain's CDR3 is CASSKGRVVNTEAFF. The CDR3 DNA reads as TGTGCCAGTAGTAAGGGTAGAGTAGTGAACACTGAAGCTTTCTTT.

This clonotype is categorized as medium-sized. The rearrangement joins TRBV19 to TRBJ1-1; D remains unclear. Germline CDR1 is LNHDA and CDR2 is SQIVND (reference sequence). The CDR3 length is 16 residues. The V gene lost 3 bases and the J gene lost 0 bases, with 14 bases spanning the gap. The CDR3 bases are TGTGCCAGTAGTATGAGTGGCAGTCCAATGAACACTGAAGCTTTCTTT. Its translation: CASSMSGSPMNTEAFF.

The genes are TRBV7-9 and TRBJ1-2, with no clear D. Trimming cost V 1 base and J 6 bases, with 9 bases left between them. The CDR3 has 13 amino acids. The germline V gene encodes CDR1 SEHNR and CDR2 FQNEAQ (reference sequence). CDR3 bases: TGTGCCAGCAGCTTAGAAGGGTTCCATGGCTACACCTTC. This codes for CASSLEGFHGYTF.

V is TRBV5-4 and J is TRBJ2-3; D may correspond to TRBD1 or TRBD2 (5 bases each). The CDR3 consists of 14 residues. Germline CDR1 SGHNT, CDR2 YYREEE (reference sequence). V was shortened by 7 bases and J by 5 bases, with 17 bases between the two germline ends. In DNA, the CDR3 is TGTGCCAGCGGCCTCAGGGAGATTTTAGATACGCAGTATTTT. This encodes CASGLREILDTQYF. Based on the CDR3 plus reference TRBV5-4 and TRBJ2-3, the full variable domain is ETGVTQSPTHLIKTRGQQVTLRCSSQSGHNTVSWYQQALGQGPQFIFQYYREEENGRGNFPPRFSGLQFPNYSSELNVNALELDDSALYLCASGLREILDTQYFGPGTRLTVL.

The rearrangement joins TRBV27 to TRBJ2-7, with D possibly being TRBD1 (6 bases). The CDR3 contains 12 residues. V lost 8 bases to trimming and J lost 3 bases, with 11 bases between them. Per the germline V gene, CDR1 is MNHEY and CDR2 is SMNVEV (reference sequence). The CDR3 reads CASGQIIYEQYF. The CDR3 DNA sequence: TGTGCCAGCGGACAGATAATCTACGAGCAGTACTTC.

The CDR3 region has the DNA TGCAGTGCTAGTCGTACTGGTGGTGATAACTATGGCTACACCTTC. It translates to CSASRTGGDNYGYTF. The chain joins TRBV20-1 to TRBJ1-2; unclear D gene. CDR1 is DFQATT, CDR2 SNEGSKA, per germline (reference sequence). Trimming pared 3 bases from V and 1 base from J, leaving 15 bases between. This CDR3 comprises 15 residues.

This clonotype was recorded a few times. The rearrangement links TRBV29-1 to TRBJ1-2, with 7 bases that match TRBD1. CDR3 length equals 14 residues. Trimming took 7 bases from V and 3 from J; bases not matched to a gene: 11. Looked up from germline, CDR1 is SQVTM and CDR2 is ANQGSEA. In DNA, the CDR3 is TGCAGCGGAAGAATATCGGGGACAGACTATGGCTACACCTTC. Translated: CSGRISGTDYGYTF.

This clonotype rates as medium-sized. The chain links TRBV6-5 to TRBJ2-5; no definite D call. Trimming removed 2 bases at V and 4 bases at J, with 11 bases between. This CDR3 is built from 14 residues. Germline CDR1 reads MNHEY; CDR2 reads SVGAGI. The CDR3 DNA sequence: TGTGCCAGCAGTTACGGTCACTCACGAGAGACCCAGTACTTC. This codes for CASSYGHSRETQYF.

V usage is TRBV18 and J usage is TRBJ1-3; 7 nucleotides align to TRBD1. In germline, CDR1 is KGHSH, CDR2 LQKENI. V lost 6 bases, J lost 0 bases, and 11 bases stayed unmatched. CDR3 size: 17 residues. The chain's CDR3 is CASSRTGPDSSGNTIYF. CDR3 DNA sequence: TGTGCCAGCTCGCGGACAGGACCAGACAGCTCTGGAAACACCATATATTTT.

This clonotype qualifies as medium-sized. The rearrangement uses TRBV19 and TRBJ1-1; 7 bases agree with TRBD1. The J segment lost 5 bases and the V segment lost 3 bases, leaving 6 bases of the junction unmatched. CDR3 length: 14 residues. The V gene's germline CDR1 is LNHDA and CDR2 SQIVND (reference sequence). The DNA of the CDR3 is TGTGCCAGTAGTATCGCAGGGGGAGGGACTGAAGCTTTCTTT. Its translation is CASSIAGGGTEAFF.

Sample share makes this clonotype medium-sized. The chain uses TRBV27 and TRBJ2-1; TRBD2 agrees at 9 bases. Germline-derived CDR1 and CDR2 are MNHEY and SMNVEV (reference sequence). The CDR3 contains 14 residues. The CDR3 coding sequence is TGTGCTACAGCGAGCGGGGGGCCTTACAATGAGCAGTTCTTC. Translating gives CATASGGPYNEQFF.

The chain employs TRBV4-3 and TRBJ1-4, with a tentative D call TRBD1 (6 bases). The CDR3 is made up of 16 amino acids. V was cut by 5 bases and J by 0 bases, with 13 bases left in between. CDR1 LGHNA and CDR2 YSLEER come from the germline V gene. The CDR3 sequence is CASSEGGGATNEKLFF. CDR3 sequence (DNA): TGCGCCAGCAGCGAGGGGGGGGGAGCAACTAATGAAAAACTGTTTTTT.

The chain carries TRBV12-3 or TRBV12-4 and TRBJ2-1; 7 bases line up with TRBD1. After removal of 4 bases from V and 11 bases from J, the junction contained 14 bases not matched to a gene. The CDR3 runs 15 residues. The CDR3 bases are TGTGCCAGCAGTTCAGGGACAGTACCAGCTGTTAAGCAGTTCTTC. Its translation: CASSSGTVPAVKQFF.

This clonotype is judged large. The chain employs TRBV6-1 and TRBJ2-6; TRBD1 is a possible D gene (5 bases). Trimming took off 3 bases at V and 2 bases at J, with 8 bases between the two ends. Germline CDR1 reads MNHNS; CDR2 reads SASEGT. This CDR3 is 15 amino acids long. The CDR3 DNA reads TGTGCCAGCAGTGAGGGGCTAGCTGGGGCCAACGTCCTGACTTTC. Translation gives CASSEGLAGANVLTF.

This clonotype has more than one count but fewer than ten. The chain employs TRBV19 and TRBJ1-5, with 7 positions matching TRBD1. After removal of 4 bases from V and 8 bases from J, the junction contained 8 bases not matched to a gene. The CDR3 contains 14 residues. CDR1 LNHDA and CDR2 SQIVND come from the germline V gene (reference sequence). Written as DNA, the CDR3 is TGTGCCAGTAGTAGGTTACAGGGGCAGGAGCCCCAGCATTTT. Translating gives CASSRLQGQEPQHF.

This clonotype rates as medium-sized. V gene TRBV6-5 combines with J gene TRBJ2-5; 8 bases align to TRBD2. CDR3 length equals 14 residues. Germline loops: CDR1 MNHEY, CDR2 SVGAGI. Losses at the gene ends were 7 bases for V and 5 bases for J; bases not matched to a gene: 9. The CDR3 DNA follows: TGTGCCAGCACCTCCTCGGGGGGGTGGGAGACCCAGTACTTC. Encoded protein: CASTSSGGWETQYF.

V and J are TRBV29-1 and TRBJ1-2; 7 positions agree with TRBD1. The CDR3 runs to 13 residues. In germline, CDR1 is SQVTM, CDR2 ANQGSEA. V shed 4 bases and J 1 base; nucleotides not matched to a gene: 3. CDR3 nucleotide sequence: TGCAGCGTTGGGGACAGCGTTAACTATGGCTACACCTTC. Translating gives CSVGDSVNYGYTF.

This clonotype has more than one count but fewer than ten. The chain combines TRBV6-5 with TRBJ2-3; a weak D match, TRBD2 (6 bases). Germline V lookup: CDR1 MNHEY, CDR2 SVGAGI. V dropped 6 bases and J dropped 0 bases, with 10 bases sitting between them. This CDR3 spans 14 amino acids. CDR3 DNA: TGTGCCAGCAGACCCGGGACTAGCACAGATACGCAGTATTTT. This encodes CASRPGTSTDTQYF.

This clonotype was seen a handful of times. The CDR3 nucleotides are TGTGCCAGCAGTCCGGGACTAGCGGGGGCCCGGGAGCAGTACTTC. Protein product: CASSPGLAGAREQYF. This sequence joins TRBV6-5 and TRBJ2-7; 14 bases agree with TRBD2. The CDR3 is made up of 15 amino acids. J lost 7 bases, V lost 5 bases, and 7 bases had no gene match. In germline, CDR1 is MNHEY, CDR2 SVGAGI.

This clonotype counts as medium-sized. The gene calls are TRBV7-6 and TRBJ2-6; D unclear. V gave up 4 bases and J gave up 1 base, with 8 bases separating them. The CDR3 covers 15 residues. CDR1 and CDR2 from the germline V gene are SGHVS and FNYEAQ. The CDR3 is CASSSPRSGANVLTF. The CDR3 DNA follows: TGTGCCAGCAGCTCCCCAAGATCTGGGGCCAACGTCCTGACTTTC.

This chain uses TRBV6-5 with TRBJ2-7, with a possible D match to TRBD2 (5 bases). Germline V gene sequence: CDR1 MNHEY, CDR2 SVGAGI. Deletions cut 0 bases from V and 0 bases from J, with 6 bases between. This CDR3 spans 14 amino acids. CDR3 amino acids: CASSYSGVSYEQYF. For the CDR3, the DNA is TGTGCCAGCAGTTACTCCGGGGTCTCCTACGAGCAGTACTTC.

This clonotype was seen only a few times. The chain is built from TRBV6-5 and TRBJ2-7; D is possibly TRBD1 (6 bases). The CDR3 has 14 amino acids. Trimming took 2 bases from V and 3 from J, leaving 11 bases between them. Germline values: CDR1 MNHEY, CDR2 SVGAGI. Written as DNA, the CDR3 is TGTGCCAGCAGTTACGGGCAGGGGAACTACGAGCAGTACTTC. This gives the protein CASSYGQGNYEQYF.